The clone carrying this T cell receptor beta chain occurred a few times. The target antigen is unknown. Indicated treatment: oral pan-JAK inhibitor, 5-10 mg twice daily. Following extraction, RNA underwent reverse transcription to cDNA, which served as the sequencing template. TCRdb keeps only in-frame clones here, not all; method: immunoSEQ multiplex PCR. The data show roughly 220,000 clones, with more than 30% seen just once and around 0.48% held by the top ten. V trimming: 5 bases; J trimming: 5 bases; junction bases outside the gene matches: 6. CDR3 length: 16 amino acids. Germline V gene lookup returns CDR1 SGHVS and CDR2 FQNEAQ. This sample is part of a study of CD8+ T cells in alopecia areata. Study-level findings and limits: Especially in alopecia totalis/universalis, lesional scalp showed greater clonality than normal scalp did. In scalp and blood during tofacitinib, many expanded lesional clones persisted. Among the 100 top clones, expanded CD8+ clones, like scalp clonality, were significantly decreased by tofacitinib.

V and J are TRBV7-8 and TRBJ2-2; 12 bases map to TRBD2. The sequence derives from a human donor with alopecia areata. The source was CD4+ T cells sorted from blood, collected at roughly week 30, from a patient treated with tofacitinib. The CDR3 DNA follows: TGTGCCAGCAGCGACCGAACTAGCGGGGGGACCGGGGAGCTGTTTTTT. Translated, it gives CASSDRTSGGTGELFF. The whole variable domain, remainder taken from reference TRBV7-8 and TRBJ2-2, is GAGVSQSPRYKVAKRGQDVALRCDPISGHVSLFWYQQALGQGPEFLTYFQNEAQLDKSGLPSDRFFAERPEGSVSTLKIQRTQQEDSAVYLCASSDRTSGGTGELFFGEGSRLTVL.